The sequence of this TCR beta chain was determined in a study of identical twins' blood T cells. TCRdb independently ran MiXCR on the 5' RACE reads; one entry per CDR3 protein. The table has hundreds of thousands of distinct CDR3 sequences, 28% seen once. Reared together, all three twin pairs probably met the same infectious agents and vaccines. The V gene end was trimmed by 1 base and the J gene end by 4 bases; junction bases not matched to a gene: 10. Germline values: CDR1 PRHDT, CDR2 FYEKMQ (reference sequence). This CDR3 contains 17 residues. The TCR originated in a woman aged 18-50 years in good health. V gene TRBV13 combines with J gene TRBJ2-1; 7 nucleotides align to TRBD2. Specimen: PBMCs. This chain's CDR3 is CASSLVGSGARYNEQFF. The CDR3 DNA sequence: TGTGCCAGCAGCTTAGTGGGGAGCGGGGCAAGGTACAATGAGCAGTTCTTC.